This T cell receptor (beta chain) was identified during a study of blood T cell repertoires in COVID-19. Participants spanned ages about 18 to 95 years and resided in 20 to 30 US areas. TCRdb's table, derived via immunoSEQ multiplex PCR, lists solely in-frame clones and lacks some. The data contain more than 200,000 clones, roughly 86% of them seen just once; the ten biggest clones take up approximately 1.7%. The CDR3 spans 15 residues. Germline trimming cut 2 bases from V and 6 bases from J; bases unmatched to any gene: 4. In germline, CDR1 is MNHEY, CDR2 SVGEGT. This clone was seen only once. This TCR came from a woman between 50 and 59 years old who had recovered from COVID-19. The chain carries TRBV6-2 or TRBV6-3 and TRBJ1-5; the match to TRBD1 covers 10 bases. The sequenced sample consisted of PBMCs or T cells enriched from blood (not recorded which). The CDR3 loop reads CASSYGQGVRQPQHF. The DNA for the CDR3 is TGTGCCAGCAGTTACGGACAGGGGGTACGTCAGCCCCAGCATTTT.